The sequence of this TCR beta chain was determined in a study of a mutant IDH1 vaccine in newly diagnosed glioma. Study-wide context: Beginning 4-6 weeks after radiotherapy alone, or with temozolomide cycles, vaccination took place. Study-wide results and limits: Vaccine-induced responses were seen in around 93% of patients, spanning several MHC alleles.

Only in-frame clones appear in the TCRdb table, and some are missing; sequencing was by immunoSEQ multiplex PCR. Found here are about 54,000 clones, 80% to 90% of them singletons; the top ten hold around 1.5%. Described time point: week 23, last vaccination. Vaccine doses each comprised 300 ug of mutant IDH1 20-mer peptide, with topical imiquimod. Turning to this clone: The antigen remains undetermined.

The ends were cut back, 6 bases at V and 6 bases at J, with 15 bases in the middle. CDR3 length: 14 residues. Germline CDR1 and CDR2: MNHEY and SMNVEV (reference sequence). The specimen comprised PBMCs, sampled from a glioma patient whose treatment included an IDH1 peptide vaccine. The V gene is TRBV27, the J gene TRBJ2-4; weak D call: TRBD1 (5 bases). This TCR was recovered from a middle-aged man with glioma. The CDR3 is CASRLMQGGNIQYF. In DNA form, the CDR3 reads TGTGCCAGCAGATTGATGCAGGGCGGAAACATTCAGTACTTC.